The clone carrying this TCR beta chain was counted once. Its cognate antigen is unknown. Expressed TCRB transcripts were sequenced because the isolated RNA had all been reverse transcribed beforehand. It was found that naive, central memory and regulatory T cell samples averaged approximately 3.9 million reads. The protocol was immunoSEQ multiplex PCR, while the TCRdb copy is restricted to in-frame clones and leaves out a portion. Among 400,000 to 500,000 clones listed, more than 11% were seen once. This sample is part of a study of beta chain features in type 1 diabetes. Regarding the study as a whole: Patients' naive, central memory and Treg TCRB repertoires seemed closer to one another than those of healthy donors. Whether HLA type influences TCRB rearrangement remained unresolved here.

The CDR3 has 15 residues. V was pared by 4 bases and J by 5 bases, with 6 bases of the junction left unmatched. CDR1 is MGHDK and CDR2 is SYGVNS in the germline V gene. This chain uses TRBV25-1 with TRBJ2-1; 9 bases are shared with TRBD1. Sequenced sample: naive CD4+ T cells from blood. This TCR came from a young man in good health. The CDR3 loop is CASSGNRGQNNEQFF. Written as DNA, the CDR3 is TGTGCCAGCAGTGGCAACAGGGGGCAGAACAATGAGCAGTTCTTC.